These 5 T cell receptor beta chains were all obtained from the same sample, sequenced in a study of blood T cell repertoires in COVID-19. Measured with immunoSEQ multiplex PCR; TCRdb has only the in-frame clones, and not every one. The table has 200,000 to 300,000 clones, around 84% seen once; the top ten hold 4.2%. The sequenced sample consisted of peripheral blood. These receptors were obtained from a man in his sixties with acute or convalescent COVID-19.

The chain carries TRBV21-1 and TRBJ2-2; the table's D gene call, TRBD2, was not cross checked with the DNA. TRBV21-1 is marked as a pseudogene. The CDR3 loop spans 17 amino acids. CDR3 residues: CASSKVGRGGNTGELFF. CDR3 sequence (DNA): TGTGCCAGCAGCAAAGTTGGGCGGGGTGGGAACACCGGGGAGCTGTTTTTT.

V gene TRBV28 combines with J gene TRBJ2-5; no reliable D call. The germline V gene has CDR1 MDHEN and CDR2 SYDVKM. The CDR3 loop spans 17 amino acids. The V and J ends lost 1 base and 4 bases respectively, with 19 bases between them. The CDR3 sequence is CASSLYPRGRPGETQYF. The CDR3 bases are TGTGCCAGCAGTTTATACCCCCGCGGTCGGCCGGGAGAGACCCAGTACTTC.

The V call is TRBV7-2, the J call TRBJ2-2, with D unresolved. CDR3 length: 15 amino acids. V gave up 0 bases and J gave up 2 bases, with 7 bases separating them. The germline V gene encodes CDR1 SGHTA and CDR2 FQGNSA. CDR3 nucleotides: TGTGCCAGCAGCTTAGCGCCAACAAACACCGGGGAGCTGTTTTTT. Its translation is CASSLAPTNTGELFF.

V is TRBV25-1 and J is TRBJ2-2; 11 bases agree with TRBD2. CDR1 and CDR2 (germline): MGHDK, SYGVNS. This CDR3 is built from 16 residues. The ends lost 6 bases at V and 0 bases at J; junction bases unmatched: 3. DNA for the CDR3: TGTGCCAGCAGCTCTAGCGGGAGGTCGAACACCGGGGAGCTGTTTTTT. Translation gives CASSSSGRSNTGELFF.

Remarks on this clone: Other DNA sequences of this sample code for an identical CDR3. The genes are TRBV24-1 and TRBJ2-1; the match to TRBD2 covers 15 bases. The V gene end was trimmed by 3 bases and the J gene end by 7 bases; junction bases not matched to a gene: 3. Germline-derived CDR1 and CDR2 are KGHDR and SFDVKD. The CDR3 runs 16 residues. The CDR3 DNA follows: TGTGCCACCAGTGATCCGGGACTAGCGGGAGGAAATGAGCAGTTCTTC. It encodes CATSDPGLAGGNEQFF.